Each of the 32 T cell receptor beta chains below was sequenced from the same sample in a study of identical twins (dated by TCRdb to 2016 to 2017). The method behind the library was 5' RACE. This sample was sequenced with an Illumina HiSeq 2000. TCRdb took the public reads, trimmed them with fastp at Q25, ran MiXCR for clone calling and kept in-frame beta chains. Rows with a matching CDR3 protein are joined into one entry that keeps the most common DNA and genes. For this sample there are over 500,000 distinct CDR3 sequences; around 20% appear just once. 0.75% to 0.95% of the sample lies in the top ten. A further study also used this sample, focusing on T cells expressing NK-cell markers.

Sequenced input: CD4+ T cells sorted from blood. The receptors shown here come from a woman aged 18-35 years in good health.

This clonotype was seen at least ten times. This rearrangement joins TRBV20-1 to TRBJ2-1; D may correspond to TRBD1 or TRBD2 (6 bases each). Looked up from germline, CDR1 is DFQATT and CDR2 is SNEGSKA (reference sequence). The CDR3 is 18 residues long. V was clipped by 1 base and J by 6 bases, with 25 bases between them. The CDR3 DNA reads TGCAGTGCTAGAGCGGCCGGGAGTACAGAGGCAGGGGCCAATGAGCAGTTCTTC. Amino acid sequence: CSARAAGSTEAGANEQFF.

This clonotype was observed a handful of times. V is TRBV3-1 and J is TRBJ1-4, with no clear D. This CDR3 spans 13 amino acids. Germline CDR1 is LGHDT and CDR2 is YNNKEL (reference sequence). V gave up 2 bases and J gave up 5 bases, with 6 bases separating them. CDR3 sequence: CASSQTRNEKLFF. CDR3 in DNA: TGTGCCAGCAGCCAAACCCGGAATGAAAAACTGTTTTTT. The whole variable domain, filled in from reference TRBV3-1 and TRBJ1-4, reads DTAVSQTPKYLVTQMGNDKSIKCEQNLGHDTMYWYKQDSKKFLKIMFSYNNKELIINETVPNRFSPKSPDKAHLNLHINSLELGDSAVYFCASSQTRNEKLFFGSGTQLSVL.

The chain recombines TRBV27 with TRBJ1-5, with D tentatively TRBD1 (6 bases). V was pared by 3 bases and J by 6 bases, with 12 bases between. CDR1 and CDR2 (germline): MNHEY, SMNVEV (reference sequence). The CDR3 has 14 residues. DNA for the CDR3: TGTGCCAGCAGTTTTAGGGGCAGGGGTCAGCCCCAGCATTTT. Translated, it gives CASSFRGRGQPQHF.

The rearrangement uses TRBV29-1 and TRBJ2-1; the match to TRBD2 covers 7 bases. The CDR3 is made up of 14 amino acids. Germline V gene sequence: CDR1 SQVTM, CDR2 ANQGSEA. The J segment lost 5 bases and the V segment lost 7 bases, leaving 11 bases of the junction unmatched. The CDR3 DNA is TGCAGCGCGAGGTGGCGGGAGTTCAACAATGAGCAGTTCTTC. Translating gives CSARWREFNNEQFF.

This chain links TRBV6-1 with TRBJ1-6, with 10 bases matching TRBD1. The germline gives CDR1 MNHNS, CDR2 SASEGT. CDR3 length equals 14 residues. After removal of 5 bases from V and 10 bases from J, the junction contained 5 bases not matched to a gene. CDR3 protein: CASSPGQGRSPLHF. The CDR3 region has the DNA TGTGCCAGCAGTCCGGGACAGGGGAGGTCACCCCTCCACTTT.

This chain joins TRBV11-3 and TRBJ2-7; no definite D call. CDR3 length equals 12 residues. CDR1 SGHNT and CDR2 YENEEA come from the germline V gene. V was clipped by 2 bases and J by 2 bases, with 4 bases between them. CDR3 in amino acids: CASSLITYEQYF. CDR3 nucleotide sequence: TGTGCCAGCAGCTTAATCACCTACGAGCAGTACTTC. The variable domain in full, with the rest retrieved from reference TRBV11-3 and TRBJ2-7, is EAGVVQSPRYKIIEKKQPVAFWCNPISGHNTLYWYLQNLGQGPELLIRYENEEAVDDSQLPKDRFSAERLKGVDSTLKIQPAELGDSAVYLCASSLITYEQYFGPGTRLTVT.

This clonotype was counted ten times or more. Written as DNA, the CDR3 is TGCAGTGCCATAGGAGGAGGGGGTAACTATGGCTACACCTTC. Its translation: CSAIGGGGNYGYTF. This rearrangement joins TRBV20-1 to TRBJ1-2, with a weak D call TRBD1 (6 bases). CDR3 length: 14 amino acids. V was cut by 6 bases and J by 1 base, with 15 bases left in between. Germline lookup yields CDR1 DFQATT and CDR2 SNEGSKA (reference sequence).

This clonotype was counted many times. This chain's CDR3 is CAIRASESNTGELFF. As DNA, the CDR3 is TGTGCCATCAGGGCTAGCGAATCGAACACCGGGGAGCTGTTTTTT. The chain has TRBV10-3 and TRBJ2-2; a weak D match, TRBD2 (6 bases). The V end lost 6 bases, the J end lost 0 bases, and 11 bases lay between the germline ends. The CDR3 runs 15 residues. CDR1 and CDR2 from the germline V gene are ENHRY and SYGVKD.

V and J are TRBV27 and TRBJ2-2, with D uncertain. Germline CDR1 and CDR2: MNHEY and SMNVEV (reference sequence). Between the trimmed V and J ends, which lost 7 bases and 4 bases, there was a span of 19 bases. The length of the CDR3 is 16 residues. CDR3 coding DNA: TGTGCCAGCACCCCCTCGTGGGTCAGGACCACCGGGGAGCTGTTTTTT. Its translation is CASTPSWVRTTGELFF.

J is TRBJ2-2 and V is TRBV6-2 or TRBV6-3, with a possible D match to TRBD1 (6 bases). The CDR3 has 16 amino acids. V dropped 6 bases and J dropped 5 bases, with 19 bases sitting between them. The germline gives CDR1 MNHEY, CDR2 SVGEGT. The DNA for the CDR3 is TGTGCCAGCAGATCTTCTTCCGGGACAAATACCGGGGAGCTGTTTTTT. It specifies CASRSSSGTNTGELFF.

The chain uses TRBV2 and TRBJ2-1; D uncertain. The CDR3 is 13 residues long. Germline CDR1 and CDR2: SNHLY and FYNNEI. V was cut by 6 bases and J by 4 bases, with 10 bases left in between. The CDR3 DNA sequence: TGTGCCAGCAGCATGGATCTATACAATGAGCAGTTCTTC. Its protein product is CASSMDLYNEQFF.

The V gene is TRBV7-2, the J gene TRBJ2-6; D is possibly TRBD1 (6 bases). The CDR3 extends over 14 amino acids. CDR1 is SGHTA and CDR2 is FQGNSA in the germline V gene. V shed 5 bases and J shed 4 bases, with 9 bases lying between them. CDR3 nucleotide sequence: TGTGCCAGCAGCCCAGGGGTAGGGGCCAACGTCCTGACTTTC. Translation gives CASSPGVGANVLTF.

The V and J genes are TRBV5-1 and TRBJ1-6; unclear D gene. V lost 3 bases to trimming and J lost 9 bases, with 13 bases between them. Germline loops: CDR1 SGHRS, CDR2 YFSETQ. The CDR3 is 14 amino acids. The CDR3 reads CASSWGPNRSPLHF. Written as DNA, the CDR3 is TGCGCCAGCAGCTGGGGTCCGAACCGTTCACCCCTCCACTTT.

The chain joins TRBV7-2 to TRBJ1-5, with D maybe TRBD1 (6 bases). Looked up from germline, CDR1 is SGHTA and CDR2 is FQGNSA. Trimming left V 5 bases short and J 4 bases short, with 15 bases between. This CDR3 has 15 residues. For the CDR3, the DNA is TGTGCCAGCAGCCCTCGAGGGGGAGGTAATCAGCCCCAGCATTTT. Amino acids: CASSPRGGGNQPQHF. The entire variable domain, with the rest obtained from reference TRBV7-2 and TRBJ1-5, is as follows: GAGVSQSPSNKVTEKGKDVELRCDPISGHTALYWYRQSLGQGLEFLIYFQGNSAPDKSGLPSDRFSAERTGGSVSTLTIQRTQQEDSAVYLCASSPRGGGNQPQHFGDGTRLSIL.

The rearrangement links TRBV5-5 to TRBJ2-3; D is uncertain. The CDR3 is 14 residues long. Trimming removed 0 bases from V and 9 bases from J, with 14 bases in between. Germline loops: CDR1 SGHKS, CDR2 YYEKEE (reference sequence). The DNA for the CDR3 is TGTGCCAGCAGCTTGGACAGTTCTTTCGGAACGCAGTATTTT. It yields the protein CASSLDSSFGTQYF.

This clonotype came up many times. The genes are TRBV7-9 and TRBJ2-3; D is uncertain. The germline V gene encodes CDR1 SEHNR and CDR2 FQNEAQ (reference sequence). The CDR3 consists of 14 residues. The ends were cut back, 8 bases at V and 5 bases at J, with 17 bases in the middle. CDR3 sequence: CASGIMETGDTQYF. The CDR3 bases are TGTGCCAGCGGGATTATGGAAACCGGAGATACGCAGTATTTT.

The DNA for the CDR3 is TGTGCCAGCAGCTTGTACGGGCTCGGGAAAGCTTTCTTT. Protein product: CASSLYGLGKAFF. The rearrangement joins TRBV5-5 to TRBJ1-1; no firm D call. The CDR3 totals 13 residues. The V gene's germline CDR1 is SGHKS and CDR2 YYEKEE (reference sequence). V lost 1 base to trimming and J lost 9 bases, with 13 bases between them.

The chain combines TRBV11-1 with TRBJ2-2; D is uncertain. Trimming took off 1 base at V and 3 bases at J, with 18 bases between the two ends. The CDR3 contains 18 residues. Germline CDR1 SGHAT, CDR2 FQDESV (reference sequence). CDR3 loop: CASSLDMGFGIHTGELFF. As DNA, the CDR3 is TGTGCCAGCAGCTTAGATATGGGTTTCGGCATCCACACCGGGGAGCTGTTTTTT.

The chain carries TRBV19 and TRBJ2-1; possible D gene TRBD2, 6 bases. Germline CDR1 LNHDA, CDR2 SQIVND (reference sequence). Trimming left V 1 base short and J 9 bases short, with 19 bases between. The CDR3 length is 16 residues. In DNA, the CDR3 is TGTGCCAGTAGTATAGCTGGGCGGGCGACTAGGGGTGAGCAGTTCTTC. Residues: CASSIAGRATRGEQFF. Full variable domain (rest looked up from reference TRBV19 and TRBJ2-1): DGGITQSPKYLFRKEGQNVTLSCEQNLNHDAMYWYRQDPGQGLRLIYYSQIVNDFQKGDIAEGYSVSREKKESFPLTVTSAQKNPTAFYLCASSIAGRATRGEQFFGPGTRLTVL.

This sequence joins TRBV27 and TRBJ2-3; D may be TRBD1 (7 bases). The CDR3 is made up of 15 amino acids. CDR1 and CDR2 (germline): MNHEY, SMNVEV (reference sequence). V was pared by 2 bases and J by 3 bases, with 12 bases between. Here the CDR3 reads CASSLQPGGTDTQYF. DNA for the CDR3: TGTGCCAGCAGTTTACAACCAGGGGGGACAGATACGCAGTATTTT.

The chain combines TRBV30 with TRBJ1-2; D is possibly TRBD1 (6 bases). V was clipped by 4 bases and J by 4 bases, with 22 bases between them. This CDR3 is 16 amino acids long. Germline V gives CDR1 GTSNPN, CDR2 SVGIG (reference sequence). The CDR3 bases are TGTGCCTGGACAACAGGGTCCGCGGCCGGTGGCTATGGCTACACCTTC. This translates into CAWTTGSAAGGYGYTF. The full variable domain, in which reference TRBV30 and TRBJ1-2 provide the parts outside the CDR3, is SQTIHQWPATLVQPVGSPLSLECTVEGTSNPNLYWYRQAAGRGLQLLFYSVGIGQISSEVPQNLSASRPQDRQFILSSKKLLLSDSGFYLCAWTTGSAAGGYGYTFGSGTRLTVV.

This clonotype was seen only once. This chain connects TRBV20-1 to TRBJ2-3; TRBD1 aligns across 8 bases. The trim removed 6 bases at V and 6 bases at J, leaving 11 bases unmatched. The CDR3 is 14 amino acids. Germline CDR1 is DFQATT and CDR2 is SNEGSKA (reference sequence). CDR3 region: CSAGRDRLGDTQYF. Written as DNA, the CDR3 is TGCAGTGCGGGCCGGGACAGGCTCGGCGATACGCAGTATTTT.

This clonotype has at least ten counts. This chain uses TRBV10-3 with TRBJ2-3, with D maybe TRBD1 (6 bases). The CDR3 loop spans 12 amino acids. V gave up 3 bases and J gave up 10 bases, with 11 bases separating them. CDR1 is ENHRY and CDR2 is SYGVKD in the germline V gene. The chain's CDR3 is CAISDEAGAQYF. The DNA of the CDR3 is TGTGCCATCAGTGACGAAGCAGGGGCGCAGTATTTT.

The genes are TRBV20-1 and TRBJ1-6; 7 nucleotides line up with TRBD1. V gave up 2 bases and J gave up 4 bases; unmatched junction bases: 5. CDR3 length: 15 residues. Germline V CDR1 and CDR2: DFQATT, SNEGSKA (reference sequence). The CDR3 here is CSARTRDRYNSPLHF. The CDR3 region has the DNA TGCAGTGCTAGAACCCGGGACAGATATAATTCACCCCTCCACTTT.

The chain employs TRBV5-1 and TRBJ2-3; TRBD2 matches at 7 bases. Germline V gives CDR1 SGHRS, CDR2 YFSETQ. J lost 5 bases, V lost 4 bases, and 16 bases had no gene match. This CDR3 comprises 17 residues. The CDR3 is CASSGIAGPNAGDTQYF. The CDR3 DNA reads as TGCGCCAGCAGCGGGATAGCGGGCCCGAACGCAGGAGATACGCAGTATTTT.

The V and J genes are TRBV6-1 and TRBJ2-2; a weak D match, TRBD2 (7 bases). Germline values: CDR1 MNHNS, CDR2 SASEGT. Trimming stripped 7 bases from V and 5 bases from J, with 29 bases between. This CDR3 comprises 19 residues. The chain's CDR3 is CASTLRGASGQKGTGELFF. CDR3 in DNA: TGTGCCAGCACCCTACGGGGGGCTAGCGGCCAAAAAGGGACCGGGGAGCTGTTTTTT.

As DNA, the CDR3 is TGCGCCAGCAGCCAAGATCTAGCCTCCTACGAGCAGTACTTC. Translating it yields CASSQDLASYEQYF. The V and J genes are TRBV4-3 and TRBJ2-7; possible D gene TRBD2, 5 bases. The CDR3 length is 14 residues. V lost 0 bases and J lost 0, with 6 bases in between. CDR1 is LGHNA, CDR2 YSLEER, per germline.

The chain combines TRBV24-1 with TRBJ2-2, with D unclear. Germline loops: CDR1 KGHDR, CDR2 SFDVKD. This CDR3 contains 12 residues. Trimming pared 6 bases from V and 7 bases from J, leaving 8 bases between. The CDR3 reads CATSFRDGELFF. The CDR3 DNA is TGTGCCACCAGTTTTAGGGACGGGGAGCTGTTTTTT.

The chain couples TRBV20-1 to TRBJ2-7; D may be TRBD2 (5 bases). CDR3 length equals 14 residues. Per the germline V gene, CDR1 is DFQATT and CDR2 is SNEGSKA (reference sequence). With 1 base removed from V and 0 bases from J, the gap between germline ends came to 10 bases. The CDR3: CSARGRLISYEQYF. DNA for the CDR3: TGCAGTGCTAGAGGGCGACTAATCTCCTACGAGCAGTACTTC.

This clonotype was seen ten or more times. The chain combines TRBV12-3 or TRBV12-4 with TRBJ1-4; D gene unclear. This CDR3 comprises 12 residues. Trimming shortened V by 4 bases and J by 7 bases, and 7 bases separated the two germline ends. The CDR3 region is CASSSHGEKLFF. The DNA of the CDR3 is TGTGCCAGCAGTTCCCATGGTGAAAAACTGTTTTTT.

This clonotype has ten or more counts. This chain links TRBV6-1 with TRBJ1-2, with D perhaps TRBD1 (6 bases). CDR3 length equals 14 residues. Germline values: CDR1 MNHNS, CDR2 SASEGT. Trimming took off 6 bases at V and 2 bases at J, with 13 bases between the two ends. Here the CDR3 DNA reads TGTGCCAGCAGAAAGACAGGATCCAACTATGGCTACACCTTC. Translating it yields CASRKTGSNYGYTF.

This clonotype was observed a handful of times. The rearrangement links TRBV20-1 to TRBJ2-3, with TRBD2 matching over 9 bases. The junction had 8 bases not matched to a gene; V was cut back by 1 base and J by 3 bases. Germline CDR1 DFQATT, CDR2 SNEGSKA (reference sequence). The CDR3 is made up of 16 amino acids. The CDR3 DNA reads as TGCAGTGCTAGAGTCCTTCTTAGCGGGAGAACAGATACGCAGTATTTT. Translated: CSARVLLSGRTDTQYF.